The 10 T cell receptor beta chains below were found in one sample sequenced in a study of blood T cell repertoires in COVID-19. Clones were read by immunoSEQ multiplex PCR, and TCRdb kept only the in-frame ones, dropping some. The table records around 28,000 clones, around 88% of them present only once. The sample comprised peripheral blood. The receptor source for this set is a human donor in a cohort sampled during active COVID-19.

This clone has only one observation. CDR3 sequence reads: CAISEGRNYRDYEQYF. Written as DNA, the CDR3 is TGTGCCATCAGTGAGGGCAGGAACTATCGGGACTACGAGCAGTACTTC. The chain has TRBV10-3 and TRBJ2-7, with TRBD2 as a possible D gene (5 bases). This CDR3 is 16 amino acids long. The ends were cut back, 2 bases at V and 3 bases at J, with 17 bases in the middle. Germline V gene data show CDR1 as ENHRY and CDR2 as SYGVKD.

The rearrangement joins TRBV5-1 to TRBJ2-5; 12 bases map to TRBD2. The CDR3 length is 19 residues. V gave up 0 bases and J gave up 1 base; unmatched junction bases: 10. From germline, CDR1 is SGHRS and CDR2 YFSETQ. CDR3 DNA: TGCGCCAGCAGCTTGGGACTAGCGGGAGAAGGAGGGGCCCAAGAGACCCAGTACTTC. As protein: CASSLGLAGEGGAQETQYF.

The chain has TRBV4-2 and TRBJ2-3; 7 bases map to TRBD2. J was trimmed by 3 bases and V by 1 base; bases with no gene match: 7. Germline CDR1 LGHNA, CDR2 YNFKEQ. The CDR3 length is 16 residues. The CDR3 DNA follows: TGTGCCAGCAGCCAAGTCGGGGGGAGTCTGACAGATACGCAGTATTTT. It encodes CASSQVGGSLTDTQYF.

The gene calls are TRBV6-5 and TRBJ2-7; 10 nucleotides align to TRBD2. V was pared by 1 base and J by 6 bases, with 6 bases of the junction left unmatched. The germline V gene has CDR1 MNHEY and CDR2 SVGAGI. The CDR3 has 15 residues. This CDR3 is CASSYLAGGISEQYF. CDR3 DNA: TGTGCCAGCAGTTACTTAGCGGGAGGTATCTCCGAGCAGTACTTC.

This clone was seen just once. The CDR3 region is CASLDRGNTIYF. Written as DNA, the CDR3 is TGTGCCAGCCTAGACAGAGGAAACACCATATATTTT. The rearrangement links TRBV19 to TRBJ1-3; D perhaps matches TRBD1 (5 bases). The CDR3 is 12 amino acids. Trimming shortened V by 9 bases and J by 4 bases, and 10 bases separated the two germline ends. Germline-derived CDR1 and CDR2 are LNHDA and SQIVND (reference sequence).

The chain has TRBV7-3 and TRBJ2-5, with D maybe TRBD1 (6 bases). Germline CDR1 reads SGHTA; CDR2 reads FQGTGA. The CDR3 sequence is 13 residues long. The ends were cut back, 2 bases at V and 5 bases at J, with 9 bases in the middle. The CDR3 spells CASSLGQGETQYF. DNA of the CDR3: TGTGCCAGCAGCTTAGGTCAGGGGGAGACCCAGTACTTC.

The V gene is TRBV7-9, the J gene TRBJ2-3; the D gene is possibly TRBD2 (6 bases). This CDR3 has 18 residues. Germline loops: CDR1 SEHNR, CDR2 FQNEAQ (reference sequence). Trimming shortened V by 8 bases and J by 6 bases, and 30 bases separated the two germline ends. For the CDR3, the DNA is TGTGCCAGCGGGACCGTCACGGGAGCCTTCGACCAGGCGGATACGCAGTATTTT. Protein sequence: CASGTVTGAFDQADTQYF.

This clone was counted a single time. The CDR3 region is CASSTGQGRYGYTF. CDR3 DNA sequence: TGTGCCAGCAGTACAGGACAGGGGCGCTATGGCTACACCTTC. V and J are TRBV6-5 and TRBJ1-2; 9 nucleotides match TRBD1. The CDR3 extends over 14 amino acids. With 5 bases clipped from V and 4 bases from J, the junction kept 5 bases outside the gene matches. Germline V lookup: CDR1 MNHEY, CDR2 SVGAGI.

V is TRBV5-4 and J is TRBJ2-5, with 8 bases identical to TRBD1. The V segment lost 3 bases and the J segment 9 bases; nucleotides outside the gene matches: 10. The CDR3 has 14 amino acids. The germline V gene encodes CDR1 SGHNT and CDR2 YYREEE (reference sequence). CDR3 nucleotide sequence: TGTGCCAGCAGCTCTGCGGGACAGGTATCGGCCCAGTACTTC. Its translation: CASSSAGQVSAQYF. The full variable domain, rest sourced from reference TRBV5-4 and TRBJ2-5, is ETGVTQSPTHLIKTRGQQVTLRCSSQSGHNTVSWYQQALGQGPQFIFQYYREEENGRGNFPPRFSGLQFPNYSSELNVNALELDDSALYLCASSSAGQVSAQYFGPGTRLLVL.

This clone was detected once. The chain combines TRBV7-2 with TRBJ1-3, with D possibly matching TRBD1 (6 bases). The CDR3 runs to 16 residues. Looked up from germline, CDR1 is SGHTA and CDR2 is FQGNSA. V lost 0 bases, J lost 4 bases, and 13 bases lay in between. The CDR3 sequence is CASSLAGGTPGNTIYF. CDR3 DNA: TGTGCCAGCAGCTTAGCGGGAGGGACACCCGGAAACACCATATATTTT.